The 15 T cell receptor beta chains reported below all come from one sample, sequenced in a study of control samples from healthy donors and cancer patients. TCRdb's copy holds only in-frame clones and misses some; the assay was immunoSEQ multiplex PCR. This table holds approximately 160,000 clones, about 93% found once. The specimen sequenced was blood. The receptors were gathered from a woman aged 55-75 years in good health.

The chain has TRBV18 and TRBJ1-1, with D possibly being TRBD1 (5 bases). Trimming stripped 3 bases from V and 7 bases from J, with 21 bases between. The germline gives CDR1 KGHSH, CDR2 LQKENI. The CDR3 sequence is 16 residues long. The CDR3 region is CASSPRFWQGEGEAFF. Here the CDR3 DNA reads TGTGCCAGCTCACCTCGATTTTGGCAGGGCGAGGGTGAAGCTTTCTTT.

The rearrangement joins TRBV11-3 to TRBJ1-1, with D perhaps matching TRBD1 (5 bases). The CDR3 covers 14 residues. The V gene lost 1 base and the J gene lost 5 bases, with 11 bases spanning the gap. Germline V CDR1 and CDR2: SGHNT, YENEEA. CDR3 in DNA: TGTGCCAGCAGCTTAGGTCCCCAGGGAACTGAAGCTTTCTTT. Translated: CASSLGPQGTEAFF. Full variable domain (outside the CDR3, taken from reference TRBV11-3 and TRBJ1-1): EAGVVQSPRYKIIEKKQPVAFWCNPISGHNTLYWYLQNLGQGPELLIRYENEEAVDDSQLPKDRFSAERLKGVDSTLKIQPAELGDSAVYLCASSLGPQGTEAFFGQGTRLTVV.

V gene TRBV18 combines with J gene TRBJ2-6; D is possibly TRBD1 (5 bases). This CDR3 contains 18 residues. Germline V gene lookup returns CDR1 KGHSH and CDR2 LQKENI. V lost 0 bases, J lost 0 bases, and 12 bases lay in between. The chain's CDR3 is CASSPPRAADSGANVLTF. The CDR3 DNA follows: TGTGCCAGCTCACCACCCAGGGCAGCAGACTCTGGGGCCAACGTCCTGACTTTC.

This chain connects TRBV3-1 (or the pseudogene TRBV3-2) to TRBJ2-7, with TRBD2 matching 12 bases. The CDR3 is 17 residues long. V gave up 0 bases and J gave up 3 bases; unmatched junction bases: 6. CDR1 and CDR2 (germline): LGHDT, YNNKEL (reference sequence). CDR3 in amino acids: CASSQDPRTSGDYEQYF. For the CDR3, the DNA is TGTGCCAGCAGCCAAGACCCCCGGACTAGCGGGGACTACGAGCAGTACTTC.

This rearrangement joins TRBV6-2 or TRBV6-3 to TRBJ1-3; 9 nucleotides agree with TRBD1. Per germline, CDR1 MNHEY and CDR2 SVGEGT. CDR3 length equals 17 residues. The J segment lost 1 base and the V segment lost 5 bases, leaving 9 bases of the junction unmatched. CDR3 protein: CASSPHRGRESGNTIYF. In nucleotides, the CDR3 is TGTGCCAGCAGTCCGCACAGGGGGCGAGAGTCTGGAAACACCATATATTTT.

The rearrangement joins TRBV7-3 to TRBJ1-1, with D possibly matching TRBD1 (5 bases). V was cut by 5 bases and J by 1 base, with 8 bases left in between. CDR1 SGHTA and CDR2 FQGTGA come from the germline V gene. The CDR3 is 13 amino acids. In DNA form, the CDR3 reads TGTGCCAGCAGCATCGGACAGAACACTGAAGCTTTCTTT. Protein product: CASSIGQNTEAFF.

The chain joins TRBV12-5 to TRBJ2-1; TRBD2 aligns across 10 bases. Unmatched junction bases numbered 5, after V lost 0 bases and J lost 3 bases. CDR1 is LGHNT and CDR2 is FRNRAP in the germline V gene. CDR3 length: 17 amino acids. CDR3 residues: CASGLVGGTSVYNEQFF. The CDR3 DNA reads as TGTGCTAGTGGTTTGGTAGGGGGGACTAGCGTCTACAATGAGCAGTTCTTC.

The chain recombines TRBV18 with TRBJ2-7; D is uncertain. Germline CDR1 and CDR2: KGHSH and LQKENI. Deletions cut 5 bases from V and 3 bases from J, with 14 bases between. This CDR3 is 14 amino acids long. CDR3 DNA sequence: TGTGCCAGCTCATTGGGCAGAGTAGTCTACGAGCAGTACTTC. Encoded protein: CASSLGRVVYEQYF.

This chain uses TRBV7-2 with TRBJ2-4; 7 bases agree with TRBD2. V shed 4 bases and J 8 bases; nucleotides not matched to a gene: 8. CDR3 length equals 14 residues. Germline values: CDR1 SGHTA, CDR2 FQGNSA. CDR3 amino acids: CASSSTSRVDIQYF. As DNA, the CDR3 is TGTGCCAGCAGCTCGACTAGCCGGGTGGACATTCAGTACTTC. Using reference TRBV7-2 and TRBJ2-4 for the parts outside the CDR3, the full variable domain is GAGVSQSPSNKVTEKGKDVELRCDPISGHTALYWYRQSLGQGLEFLIYFQGNSAPDKSGLPSDRFSAERTGGSVSTLTIQRTQQEDSAVYLCASSSTSRVDIQYFGAGTRLSVL.

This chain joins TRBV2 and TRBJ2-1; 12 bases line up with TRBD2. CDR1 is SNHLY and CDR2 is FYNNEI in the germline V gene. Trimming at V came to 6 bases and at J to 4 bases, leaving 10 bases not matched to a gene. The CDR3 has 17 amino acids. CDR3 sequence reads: CASSPGLAGNGYNEQFF. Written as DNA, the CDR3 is TGTGCCAGCAGCCCTGGACTAGCGGGGAATGGTTACAATGAGCAGTTCTTC.

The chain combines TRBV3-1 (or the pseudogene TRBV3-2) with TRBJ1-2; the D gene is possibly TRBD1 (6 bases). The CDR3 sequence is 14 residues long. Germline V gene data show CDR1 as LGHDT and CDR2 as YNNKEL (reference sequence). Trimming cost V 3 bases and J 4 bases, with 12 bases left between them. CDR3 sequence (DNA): TGTGCCAGCAGCCAGACACAGGGTGGCTATGGCTACACCTTC. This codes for CASSQTQGGYGYTF.

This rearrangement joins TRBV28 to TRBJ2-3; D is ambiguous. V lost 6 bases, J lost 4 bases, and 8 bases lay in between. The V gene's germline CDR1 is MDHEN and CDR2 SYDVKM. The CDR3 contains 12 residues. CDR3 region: CASSQQSDTQYF. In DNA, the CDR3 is TGTGCCAGCAGCCAACAGTCAGATACGCAGTATTTT. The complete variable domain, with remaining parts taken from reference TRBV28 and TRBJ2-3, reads DVKVTQSSRYLVKRTGEKVFLECVQDMDHENMFWYRQDPGLGLRLIYFSYDVKMKEKGDIPEGYSVSREKKERFSLILESASTNQTSMYLCASSQQSDTQYFGPGTRLTVL.

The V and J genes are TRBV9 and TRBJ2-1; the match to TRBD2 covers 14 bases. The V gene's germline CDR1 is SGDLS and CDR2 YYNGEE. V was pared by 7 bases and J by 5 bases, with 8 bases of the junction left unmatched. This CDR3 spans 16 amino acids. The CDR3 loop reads CASGRLAGGPNNEQFF. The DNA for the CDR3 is TGTGCCAGCGGAAGACTAGCGGGGGGGCCCAACAATGAGCAGTTCTTC.

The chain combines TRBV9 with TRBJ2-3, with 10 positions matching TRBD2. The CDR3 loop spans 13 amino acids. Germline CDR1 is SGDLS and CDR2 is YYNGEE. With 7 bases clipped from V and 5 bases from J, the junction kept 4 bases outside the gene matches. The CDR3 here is CASVAGGGDTQYF. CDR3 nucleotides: TGTGCCAGCGTAGCGGGGGGTGGAGATACGCAGTATTTT.

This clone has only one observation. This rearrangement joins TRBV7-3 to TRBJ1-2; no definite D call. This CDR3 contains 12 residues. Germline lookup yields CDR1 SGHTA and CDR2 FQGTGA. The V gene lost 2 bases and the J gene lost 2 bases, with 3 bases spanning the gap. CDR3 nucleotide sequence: TGTGCCAGCAGCTTAGGGAACTATGGCTACACCTTC. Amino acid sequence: CASSLGNYGYTF.